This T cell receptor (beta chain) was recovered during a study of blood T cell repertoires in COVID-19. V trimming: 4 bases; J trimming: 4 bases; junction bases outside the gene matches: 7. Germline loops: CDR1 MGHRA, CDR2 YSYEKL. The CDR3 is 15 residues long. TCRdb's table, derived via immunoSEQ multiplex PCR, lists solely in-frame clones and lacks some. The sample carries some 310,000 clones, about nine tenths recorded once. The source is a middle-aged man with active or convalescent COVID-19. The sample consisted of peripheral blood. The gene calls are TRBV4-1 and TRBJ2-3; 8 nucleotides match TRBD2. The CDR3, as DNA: TGCGCCAGCAGCCCCGGGACTAGTGTTTCAGATACGCAGTATTTT. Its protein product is CASSPGTSVSDTQYF.